The 17 T cell receptor beta chains reported below all come from one sample, sequenced in a study of cytomegalovirus exposure and HLA in healthy donors. Researchers ran the PCR with 60 Vbeta and 13 Jbeta primers. Clones were sequenced by immunoSEQ multiplex PCR, and TCRdb holds only the in-frame ones, with some missing. The sample lists about 110,000 clones, approximately 70% seen once, with roughly 0.79% in the top ten. Source material: PBMCs. Receptors were obtained from a boy aged 10-17 years in good health and CMV-seronegative.

The chain carries TRBV4-3 and TRBJ2-2, with TRBD2 identical over 7 bases. Trimming cost V 0 bases and J 4 bases; bases outside gene matches: 5. The CDR3 contains 16 residues. CDR1 LGHNA and CDR2 YSLEER come from the germline V gene. CDR3 bases: TGCGCCAGCAGCCAAGAACGGGGGGAAAGCACCGGGGAGCTGTTTTTT. This sequence encodes CASSQERGESTGELFF.

The chain couples TRBV5-4 to TRBJ2-3; 11 nucleotides match TRBD2. This CDR3 has 15 residues. Per germline, CDR1 SGHNT and CDR2 YYREEE (reference sequence). V was clipped by 2 bases and J by 6 bases; unmatched bases: 5. The CDR3 bases are TGTGCCAGCAGCTTTGGTAGCGGGAGGGAGGATACGCAGTATTTT. This sequence encodes CASSFGSGREDTQYF. Full variable domain (remainder filled in from reference TRBV5-4 and TRBJ2-3): ETGVTQSPTHLIKTRGQQVTLRCSSQSGHNTVSWYQQALGQGPQFIFQYYREEENGRGNFPPRFSGLQFPNYSSELNVNALELDDSALYLCASSFGSGREDTQYFGPGTRLTVL.

The V call is TRBV12-5, the J call TRBJ1-1, with no clear D. This CDR3 has 14 residues. V was shortened by 8 bases and J by 5 bases, with 18 bases between the two germline ends. The germline gives CDR1 LGHNT, CDR2 FRNRAP. DNA for the CDR3: TGTGCTAGTAAAGCAGCCTTGGAGTTGACTGAAGCTTTCTTT. The encoded protein is CASKAALELTEAFF. The complete variable domain, with remaining parts taken from reference TRBV12-5 and TRBJ1-1, reads DARVTQTPRHKVTEMGQEVTMRCQPILGHNTVFWYRQTMMQGLELLAYFRNRAPLDDSGMPKDRFSAEMPDATLATLKIQPSEPRDSAVYFCASKAALELTEAFFGQGTRLTVV.

V usage is TRBV6-4 and J usage is TRBJ2-7; D ambiguous. CDR3 length equals 11 residues. V was cut by 5 bases and J by 5 bases, with 7 bases left in between. Germline values: CDR1 MRHNA, CDR2 SNTAGT. The CDR3 DNA sequence: TGTGCCAGCAGTTTTCGTGACGAGCAGTACTTC. Translated: CASSFRDEQYF.

This clone was seen more than once but under ten times. The V gene is TRBV7-9, the J gene TRBJ1-6, with D possibly TRBD1 on 5 matching bases. The CDR3 sequence is 13 residues long. Trimming removed 4 bases at V and 10 bases at J, with 11 bases between. Looked up from germline, CDR1 is SEHNR and CDR2 is FQNEAQ (reference sequence). CDR3 sequence (DNA): TGTGCCAGCAGCTCAGGGTTGGGCTCACCCCTCCACTTT. Protein sequence: CASSSGLGSPLHF.

Of note for this clone: This sample includes further DNA sequences coding for the same CDR3. V gene TRBV20-1 combines with J gene TRBJ2-5; tentatively, D is TRBD2 (6 bases). The germline V and J ends were trimmed by 3 bases and 5 bases, with 7 bases remaining between them. Germline CDR1 DFQATT, CDR2 SNEGSKA (reference sequence). The CDR3 extends over 11 amino acids. The CDR3 reads CSASGGETQYF. CDR3 DNA sequence: TGCAGTGCTAGTGGGGGGGAGACCCAGTACTTC.

V usage is TRBV7-9 and J usage is TRBJ2-2, with D possibly being TRBD1 (5 bases). Trimming pared 1 base from V and 3 bases from J, leaving 9 bases between. Germline V gene sequence: CDR1 SEHNR, CDR2 FQNEAQ (reference sequence). This CDR3 has 15 residues. This chain's CDR3 is CASSLVGAHTGELFF. As DNA, the CDR3 is TGTGCCAGCAGCTTAGTTGGGGCTCACACCGGGGAGCTGTTTTTT.

In its sample, this clone was seen a few times. The genes are TRBV5-6 and TRBJ2-7; TRBD1 might be the D (6 bases). V gave up 4 bases and J gave up 0 bases, with 23 bases separating them. The CDR3 sequence is 18 residues long. Germline V gene sequence: CDR1 SGHDT, CDR2 YYEEEE. The CDR3 sequence is CASSLGTRVGTISYEQYF. The CDR3 DNA reads as TGTGCCAGCAGCCTCGGGACAAGAGTCGGGACGATCTCCTACGAGCAGTACTTC.

V is TRBV7-2 and J is TRBJ1-1; no clear D gene. Trimming shortened V by 7 bases and J by 5 bases, and 8 bases separated the two germline ends. Germline values: CDR1 SGHTA, CDR2 FQGNSA. The CDR3 runs to 11 residues. The CDR3 bases are TGTGCCAGCACCAGAGGAACTGAAGCTTTCTTT. Translating gives CASTRGTEAFF. Supplemented by reference TRBV7-2 and TRBJ1-1, the full variable domain reads GAGVSQSPSNKVTEKGKDVELRCDPISGHTALYWYRQSLGQGLEFLIYFQGNSAPDKSGLPSDRFSAERTGGSVSTLTIQRTQQEDSAVYLCASTRGTEAFFGQGTRLTVV.

The chain has TRBV7-8 and TRBJ2-1; 13 nucleotides match TRBD2. The CDR3 extends over 21 amino acids. CDR1 is SGHVS and CDR2 is FQNEAQ in the germline V gene. The J segment lost 0 bases and the V segment lost 6 bases, leaving 17 bases of the junction unmatched. Here the CDR3 DNA reads TGTGCCAGCAGTCGTACAGACAGGGGACTAGCGGGGAGGAGCTCCTACAATGAGCAGTTCTTC. Amino acid sequence: CASSRTDRGLAGRSSYNEQFF.

The CDR3 sequence: CASSEDFGGLEKLFF. CDR3 nucleotide sequence: TGCGCCAGCAGTGAGGATTTCGGGGGGCTTGAAAAACTGTTTTTT. The V and J genes are TRBV10-2 and TRBJ1-4; D is possibly TRBD1 (6 bases). Germline assignment: CDR1 WSHSY and CDR2 SAAADI. With 2 bases removed from V and 7 bases from J, the gap between germline ends came to 14 bases. The CDR3 totals 15 residues.

Only a few counts were recorded for this clone. In DNA form, the CDR3 reads TGTGCCAGTAGTATTTCTGCCGGTGGCACAGATACGCAGTATTTT. Translating gives CASSISAGGTDTQYF. The chain has TRBV19 and TRBJ2-3; D gene unclear. Germline loops: CDR1 LNHDA, CDR2 SQIVND (reference sequence). This CDR3 spans 15 amino acids. With 3 bases removed from V and 1 base from J, the gap between germline ends came to 11 bases.

This chain joins TRBV5-6 and TRBJ2-7, with a tentative D call TRBD1 (5 bases). This CDR3 is built from 14 residues. V was cut by 8 bases and J by 3 bases, with 18 bases left in between. Germline CDR1 is SGHDT and CDR2 is YYEEEE. This CDR3 is CASLGESRDYEQYF. DNA for the CDR3: TGTGCCAGTCTAGGGGAATCTCGTGACTACGAGCAGTACTTC.

This clone came up a few times. This chain uses TRBV27 with TRBJ2-7, with TRBD2 matching 8 bases. Germline trimming cut 5 bases from V and 7 bases from J; bases unmatched to any gene: 16. This CDR3 comprises 16 residues. CDR1 and CDR2 from the germline V gene are MNHEY and SMNVEV (reference sequence). CDR3 sequence reads: CASSPREAGEVMEQYF. CDR3 DNA: TGTGCCAGCAGTCCCCGGGAAGCGGGAGAAGTTATGGAGCAGTACTTC.

This chain joins TRBV30 and TRBJ1-4, with D possibly being TRBD1 (5 bases). V gave up 2 bases and J gave up 8 bases, with 18 bases separating them. The CDR3 has 15 amino acids. Germline lookup yields CDR1 GTSNPN and CDR2 SVGIG (reference sequence). CDR3 loop: CAWSLRTGVGEKLFF. The CDR3 nucleotides read TGTGCCTGGAGTCTCCGGACGGGGGTGGGAGAAAAACTGTTTTTT.

The chain joins TRBV6-1 to TRBJ1-1; D gene ambiguous. The germline gives CDR1 MNHNS, CDR2 SASEGT. Trimming took 7 bases from V and 0 from J, leaving 15 bases between them. The CDR3 loop spans 15 amino acids. The CDR3 sequence: CASTPLDSMNTEAFF. CDR3 in DNA: TGTGCCAGCACCCCCCTAGACTCTATGAACACTGAAGCTTTCTTT.

This clone was seen only a few times. This chain uses TRBV5-1 with TRBJ1-1; D ambiguous. Germline-derived CDR1 and CDR2 are SGHRS and YFSETQ. CDR3 size: 13 residues. V lost 2 bases and J 1 base, leaving 6 bases between the germline ends. The CDR3 DNA reads TGCGCCAGCAGCTTAGAGGCGAACACTGAAGCTTTCTTT. Translation: CASSLEANTEAFF.